A selection of T cell receptor beta chains follows, all from one sample in a study of response to subunit inactivated influenza vaccine. One entry per CDR3 protein results from TCRdb running MiXCR on the RT-PCR reads. The sample lists 650,000 to 800,000 distinct CDR3 sequences; roughly 14% were seen once. The starting material was PBMCs from blood, obtained less than 15 days before vaccination. All receptors come from a man aged 50 to 60 who received an inactivated influenza vaccine. Each CDR3 is given with its conserved first and last residue. The order of the fields is V gene, clone size, J gene, D gene, CDR3 protein, CDR3 DNA. A D gene is named only where the DNA matches it firmly. The listing skips clone size in some rows; elsewhere it reads once, few, many or a size class.

v_call: TRBV7-2
clone_size: few
j_call: TRBJ2-3
d_call: TRBD1
cdr3_aa: CASSLMAGGWDTQYF
cdr3_nt: TGTGCCAGCAGCTTAATGGCAGGGGGCTGGGATACGCAGTATTTT

v_call: TRBV12-3/TRBV12-4
clone_size: many
j_call: TRBJ2-2
d_call: TRBD2
cdr3_aa: CATRTSGGANTGELFF
cdr3_nt: TGTGCCACCCGGACTAGCGGGGGCGCGAACACCGGGGAGCTGTTTTTT

v_call: TRBV5-6
clone_size: NA
j_call: TRBJ2-5
d_call: NA
cdr3_aa: CASSPPGPRETQYF
cdr3_nt: TGTGCCAGCAGCCCCCCGGGACCCCGGGAGACCCAGTACTTC

v_call: TRBV12-3/TRBV12-4
clone_size: few
j_call: TRBJ2-5
d_call: NA
cdr3_aa: CASSEGLGSGETQYF
cdr3_nt: TGTGCCAGCAGTGAGGGACTGGGGTCCGGGGAGACCCAGTACTTC

v_call: TRBV5-1
clone_size: many
j_call: TRBJ1-2
d_call: NA
cdr3_aa: CASSLVGSSGGYTF
cdr3_nt: TGCGCCAGCAGCTTGGTTGGTTCCTCGGGAGGCTACACCTTC

v_call: TRBV4-1
clone_size: NA
j_call: TRBJ1-3
d_call: NA
cdr3_aa: CASSARDSGNTIYF
cdr3_nt: TGCGCCAGCAGCGCCAGGGACTCTGGAAACACCATATATTTT

v_call: TRBV5-1
clone_size: many
j_call: TRBJ2-3
d_call: NA
cdr3_aa: CASSFSGRITDTQYF
cdr3_nt: TGCGCCAGCAGCTTTAGCGGAAGAATCACAGATACGCAGTATTTT

v_call: TRBV20-1
clone_size: few
j_call: TRBJ2-3
d_call: NA
cdr3_aa: CSARRDRKTQYF
cdr3_nt: TGCAGTGCTAGGCGGGACAGAAAAACGCAGTATTTT

v_call: TRBV7-2
clone_size: few
j_call: TRBJ1-1
d_call: NA
cdr3_aa: CASSLGWNRLINTEAFF
cdr3_nt: TGTGCCAGCAGCTTAGGCTGGAACAGGCTGATTAACACTGAAGCTTTCTTT

v_call: TRBV30
clone_size: few
j_call: TRBJ2-7
d_call: NA
cdr3_aa: CAWRGRDKGYEQYF
cdr3_nt: TGTGCCTGGAGAGGCCGGGACAAAGGCTACGAGCAGTACTTC

v_call: TRBV7-9
clone_size: few
j_call: TRBJ2-7
d_call: NA
cdr3_aa: CASSLVLGPLYEQYF
cdr3_nt: TGTGCCAGCAGCTTAGTATTGGGACCGCTCTACGAGCAGTACTTC

v_call: TRBV2
clone_size: many
j_call: TRBJ1-4
d_call: NA
cdr3_aa: CASSASAGPLNEKLFF
cdr3_nt: TGTGCCAGCAGCGCTTCCGCGGGACCGCTTAATGAAAAACTGTTTTTT

v_call: TRBV12-3/TRBV12-4
clone_size: NA
j_call: TRBJ2-7
d_call: TRBD1
cdr3_aa: CASSLIRTGGYEQYF
cdr3_nt: TGTGCCAGCAGTTTAATCCGGACAGGGGGCTACGAGCAGTACTTC

v_call: TRBV18
clone_size: many
j_call: TRBJ1-1
d_call: NA
cdr3_aa: CASSPSPSRSAEAFF
cdr3_nt: TGTGCCAGCTCACCGAGTCCCAGTCGATCGGCTGAAGCTTTCTTT

v_call: TRBV30
clone_size: few
j_call: TRBJ2-3
d_call: NA
cdr3_aa: CAWTRQQDTQYF
cdr3_nt: TGTGCCTGGACGAGACAGCAAGATACGCAGTATTTT

v_call: TRBV20-1
clone_size: NA
j_call: TRBJ1-2
d_call: NA
cdr3_aa: CSARLPDYGYTF
cdr3_nt: TGCAGTGCTAGATTGCCTGATTATGGCTACACCTTC

v_call: TRBV5-1
clone_size: few
j_call: TRBJ1-2
d_call: TRBD1
cdr3_aa: CASRPDRGMDGYTF
cdr3_nt: TGCGCCAGCAGACCCGACAGGGGAATGGATGGCTACACCTTC

v_call: TRBV29-1
clone_size: few
j_call: TRBJ1-1
d_call: NA
cdr3_aa: CSVVRGARNTEAFF
cdr3_nt: TGCAGCGTTGTCCGGGGGGCAAGGAACACTGAAGCTTTCTTT